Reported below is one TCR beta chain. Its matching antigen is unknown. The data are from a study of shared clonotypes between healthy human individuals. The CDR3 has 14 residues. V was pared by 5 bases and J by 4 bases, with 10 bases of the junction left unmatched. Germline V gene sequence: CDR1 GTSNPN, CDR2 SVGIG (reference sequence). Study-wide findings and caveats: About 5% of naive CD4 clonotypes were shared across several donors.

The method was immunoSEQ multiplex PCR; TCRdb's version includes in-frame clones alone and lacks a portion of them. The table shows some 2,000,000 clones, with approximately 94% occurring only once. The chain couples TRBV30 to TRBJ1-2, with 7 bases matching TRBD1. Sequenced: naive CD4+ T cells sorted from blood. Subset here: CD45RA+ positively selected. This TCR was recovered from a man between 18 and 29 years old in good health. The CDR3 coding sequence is TGTGCCTGGGAAACCCGACAGGGAGCCTATGGCTACACCTTC. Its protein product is CAWETRQGAYGYTF.